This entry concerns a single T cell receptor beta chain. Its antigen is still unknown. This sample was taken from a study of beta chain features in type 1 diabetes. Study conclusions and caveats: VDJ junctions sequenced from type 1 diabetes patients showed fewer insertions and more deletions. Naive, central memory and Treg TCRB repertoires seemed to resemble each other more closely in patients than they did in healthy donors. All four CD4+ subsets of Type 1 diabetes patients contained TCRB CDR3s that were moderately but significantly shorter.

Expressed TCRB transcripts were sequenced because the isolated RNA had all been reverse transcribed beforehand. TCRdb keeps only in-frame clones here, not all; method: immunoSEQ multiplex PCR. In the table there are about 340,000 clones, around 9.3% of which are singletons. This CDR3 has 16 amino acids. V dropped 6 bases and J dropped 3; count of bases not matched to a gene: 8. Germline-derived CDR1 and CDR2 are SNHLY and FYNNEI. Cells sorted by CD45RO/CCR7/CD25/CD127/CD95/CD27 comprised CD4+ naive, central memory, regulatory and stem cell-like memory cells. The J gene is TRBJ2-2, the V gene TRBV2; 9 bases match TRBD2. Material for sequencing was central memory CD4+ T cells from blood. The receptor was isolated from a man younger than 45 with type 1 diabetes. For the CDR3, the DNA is TGTGCCAGCAGAAGTCAGAGCGGGGGGTACACCGGGGAGCTGTTTTTT. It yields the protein CASRSQSGGYTGELFF.